The clone carrying this T cell receptor (beta chain) was seen just once. Its antigen is as yet unknown. The V gene end was trimmed by 3 bases and the J gene end by 8 bases; junction bases not matched to a gene: 12. Germline CDR1 is SGDLS and CDR2 is YYNGEE. This CDR3 spans 16 amino acids. Only in-frame clones appear in the TCRdb table, and some are missing; sequencing was by immunoSEQ multiplex PCR. This sample has 80,000 to 95,000 clones; around nine tenths occur once, and the top ten carry roughly 5%. This entry belongs to a study of T cell responses to AZD1222 COVID-19 vaccine. The study, taken as a whole, reports: CD4 TCRs covered the whole spike, strongest at regions 160-218 and 743-854. Targets within unmutated variant regions were reportedly found for nearly half of spike-specific TCRs.

This sequence originates from an adult in good health. The sequencing used peripheral blood, collected on day 0 of MenACWY control vaccination. V usage is TRBV9 and J usage is TRBJ2-1; 9 positions match TRBD2. CDR3 residues: CASSASTGTSMYEQFF. The CDR3 DNA follows: TGTGCCAGCAGCGCATCGACCGGGACTAGCATGTATGAGCAGTTCTTC. Full variable domain (remainder filled in from reference TRBV9 and TRBJ2-1): DSGVTQTPKHLITATGQRVTLRCSPRSGDLSVYWYQQSLDQGLQFLIQYYNGEERAKGNILERFSAQQFPDLHSELNLSSLELGDSALYFCASSASTGTSMYEQFFGPGTRLTVL.